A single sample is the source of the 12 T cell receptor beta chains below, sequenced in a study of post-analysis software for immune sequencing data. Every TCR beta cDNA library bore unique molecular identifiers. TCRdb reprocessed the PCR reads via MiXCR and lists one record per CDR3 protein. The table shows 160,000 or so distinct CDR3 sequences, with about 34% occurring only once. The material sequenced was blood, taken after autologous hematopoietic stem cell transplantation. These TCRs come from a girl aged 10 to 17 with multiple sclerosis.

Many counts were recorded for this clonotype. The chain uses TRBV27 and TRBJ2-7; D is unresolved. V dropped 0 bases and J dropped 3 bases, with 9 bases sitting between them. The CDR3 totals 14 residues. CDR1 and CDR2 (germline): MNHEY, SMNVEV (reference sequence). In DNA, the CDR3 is TGTGCCAGCAGTTTATCCACTTCTTTCTACGAGCAGTACTTC. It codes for CASSLSTSFYEQYF.

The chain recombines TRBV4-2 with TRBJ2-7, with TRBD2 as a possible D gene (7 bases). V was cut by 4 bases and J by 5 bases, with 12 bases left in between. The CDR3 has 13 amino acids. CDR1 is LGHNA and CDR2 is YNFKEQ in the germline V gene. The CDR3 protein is CASSLGGRNEQYF. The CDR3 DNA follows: TGTGCCAGCAGCCTCGGGGGGCGGAACGAGCAGTACTTC.

The CDR3 spells CASSLLAPSYEQYF. The DNA of the CDR3 is TGTGCCAGCAGCTTACTAGCTCCGTCCTACGAGCAGTACTTC. This chain uses TRBV11-1 with TRBJ2-7, with D maybe TRBD2 (5 bases). Germline V gene lookup returns CDR1 SGHAT and CDR2 FQDESV (reference sequence). V lost 2 bases and J 1 base, leaving 9 bases between the germline ends. The CDR3 runs 14 residues.

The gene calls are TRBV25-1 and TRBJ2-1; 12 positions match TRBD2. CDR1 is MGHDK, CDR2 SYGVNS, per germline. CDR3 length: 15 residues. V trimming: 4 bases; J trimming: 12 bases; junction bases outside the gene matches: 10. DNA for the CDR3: TGTGCCAGCAGTGGACTAGCGGGAGCGGGTAGTGTGCAGTTCTTC. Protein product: CASSGLAGAGSVQFF. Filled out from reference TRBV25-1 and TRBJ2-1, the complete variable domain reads EADIYQTPRYLVIGTGKKITLECSQTMGHDKMYWYQQDPGMELHLIHYSYGVNSTEKGDLSSESTVSRIRTEHFPLTLESARPSHTSQYLCASSGLAGAGSVQFFGPGTRLTVL.

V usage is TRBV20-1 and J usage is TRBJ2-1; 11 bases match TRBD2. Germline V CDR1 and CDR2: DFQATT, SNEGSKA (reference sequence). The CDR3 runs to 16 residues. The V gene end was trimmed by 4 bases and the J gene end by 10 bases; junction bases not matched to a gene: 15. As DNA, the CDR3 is TGCAGTGCTACCCAGCCCCTAGCGGGAGGAAAAAAAGAGCAGTTCTTC. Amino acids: CSATQPLAGGKKEQFF.

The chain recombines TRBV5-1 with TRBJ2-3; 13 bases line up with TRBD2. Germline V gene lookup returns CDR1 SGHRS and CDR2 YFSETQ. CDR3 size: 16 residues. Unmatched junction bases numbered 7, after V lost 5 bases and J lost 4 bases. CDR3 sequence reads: CASSKRTSGGSDTQYF. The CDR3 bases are TGCGCCAGCAGTAAGCGGACTAGCGGGGGTTCAGATACGCAGTATTTT.

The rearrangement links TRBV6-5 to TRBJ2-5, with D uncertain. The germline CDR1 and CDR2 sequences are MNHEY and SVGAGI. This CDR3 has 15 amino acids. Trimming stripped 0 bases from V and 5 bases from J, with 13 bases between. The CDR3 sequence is CASSYSIGWNETQYF. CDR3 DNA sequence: TGTGCCAGCAGTTACTCGATTGGATGGAATGAGACCCAGTACTTC.

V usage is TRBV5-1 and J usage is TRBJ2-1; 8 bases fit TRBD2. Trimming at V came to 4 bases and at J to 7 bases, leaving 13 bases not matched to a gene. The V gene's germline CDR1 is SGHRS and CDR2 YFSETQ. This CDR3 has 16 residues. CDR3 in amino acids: CASSNTGLVKGNEQFF. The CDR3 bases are TGCGCCAGCAGCAATACGGGACTAGTCAAGGGAAATGAGCAGTTCTTC.

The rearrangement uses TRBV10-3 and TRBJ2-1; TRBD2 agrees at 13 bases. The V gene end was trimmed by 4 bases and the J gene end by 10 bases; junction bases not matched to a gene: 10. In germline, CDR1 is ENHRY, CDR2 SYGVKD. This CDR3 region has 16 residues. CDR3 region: CAISVTGTSGILEQFF. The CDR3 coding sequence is TGTGCCATCAGTGTAACCGGGACTAGCGGGATCTTGGAGCAGTTCTTC.

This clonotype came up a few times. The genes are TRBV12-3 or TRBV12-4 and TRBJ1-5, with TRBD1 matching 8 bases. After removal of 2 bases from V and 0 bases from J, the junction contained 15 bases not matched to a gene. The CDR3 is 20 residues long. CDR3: CASSLSAGQGASRSNQPQHF. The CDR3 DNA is TGTGCCAGCAGTTTATCGGCTGGGCAGGGGGCATCTCGTAGCAATCAGCCCCAGCATTTT.

The CDR3 DNA follows: TGCGCCAGCAGCTTGGCCCCGACAGGGGGTTCCTACGAGCAGTACTTC. As protein: CASSLAPTGGSYEQYF. The chain links TRBV5-1 to TRBJ2-7, with 9 bases identical to TRBD1. Germline V gene lookup returns CDR1 SGHRS and CDR2 YFSETQ. The CDR3 runs to 16 residues. Losses at the gene ends were 0 bases for V and 1 base for J; bases not matched to a gene: 5.

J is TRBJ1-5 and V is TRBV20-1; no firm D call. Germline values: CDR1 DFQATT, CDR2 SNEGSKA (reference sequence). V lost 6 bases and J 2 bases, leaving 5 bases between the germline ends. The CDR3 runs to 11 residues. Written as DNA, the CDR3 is TGCAGTGCGAAGGGCAATCAGCCCCAGCATTTT. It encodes CSAKGNQPQHF.